This T cell receptor beta chain was documented in a study of control samples from healthy donors and cancer patients (dated by TCRdb to 2018 to 2020). As regards this clone: There is no known antigen for this receptor. It has no much larger one-base neighbor in the sample; base qualities were not kept.

Libraries were built with the immunoSEQ multiplex PCR assay. Here the immuneACCESS table is served through TCRdb, limited to in-frame sequences with V and J called. Missing clones are a known gap in these copies; in checked studies unresolved V genes cover under half, and the rest lacks a known reason. The sample table holds 150,000 to 200,000 clones, of which approximately 86% were seen once. The ten biggest clones cover nearly 5% of the sample. The CDR3 covers 18 residues, taking in both the cysteine and the phenylalanine. The CDR3 DNA has 54 bases and is translated from base 1. V was cut back by 3 bases and J by 0 bases, leaving a gap of 18 bases between them.

This chain joins TRBV23-1 to TRBJ1-3, and the D gene may be TRBD1, 6 bases matching. TRBV23-1 qualifies as an ORF whose function is uncertain. This receptor was obtained from a woman aged 25 to 45 in good health. The sample was blood. The DNA sequence is given as TGCGCCAGCAGTCAGGGCCCAGCACAGGGTAGCTCTGGAAACACCATATATTTT. Translated, this is CASSQGPAQGSSGNTIYF.